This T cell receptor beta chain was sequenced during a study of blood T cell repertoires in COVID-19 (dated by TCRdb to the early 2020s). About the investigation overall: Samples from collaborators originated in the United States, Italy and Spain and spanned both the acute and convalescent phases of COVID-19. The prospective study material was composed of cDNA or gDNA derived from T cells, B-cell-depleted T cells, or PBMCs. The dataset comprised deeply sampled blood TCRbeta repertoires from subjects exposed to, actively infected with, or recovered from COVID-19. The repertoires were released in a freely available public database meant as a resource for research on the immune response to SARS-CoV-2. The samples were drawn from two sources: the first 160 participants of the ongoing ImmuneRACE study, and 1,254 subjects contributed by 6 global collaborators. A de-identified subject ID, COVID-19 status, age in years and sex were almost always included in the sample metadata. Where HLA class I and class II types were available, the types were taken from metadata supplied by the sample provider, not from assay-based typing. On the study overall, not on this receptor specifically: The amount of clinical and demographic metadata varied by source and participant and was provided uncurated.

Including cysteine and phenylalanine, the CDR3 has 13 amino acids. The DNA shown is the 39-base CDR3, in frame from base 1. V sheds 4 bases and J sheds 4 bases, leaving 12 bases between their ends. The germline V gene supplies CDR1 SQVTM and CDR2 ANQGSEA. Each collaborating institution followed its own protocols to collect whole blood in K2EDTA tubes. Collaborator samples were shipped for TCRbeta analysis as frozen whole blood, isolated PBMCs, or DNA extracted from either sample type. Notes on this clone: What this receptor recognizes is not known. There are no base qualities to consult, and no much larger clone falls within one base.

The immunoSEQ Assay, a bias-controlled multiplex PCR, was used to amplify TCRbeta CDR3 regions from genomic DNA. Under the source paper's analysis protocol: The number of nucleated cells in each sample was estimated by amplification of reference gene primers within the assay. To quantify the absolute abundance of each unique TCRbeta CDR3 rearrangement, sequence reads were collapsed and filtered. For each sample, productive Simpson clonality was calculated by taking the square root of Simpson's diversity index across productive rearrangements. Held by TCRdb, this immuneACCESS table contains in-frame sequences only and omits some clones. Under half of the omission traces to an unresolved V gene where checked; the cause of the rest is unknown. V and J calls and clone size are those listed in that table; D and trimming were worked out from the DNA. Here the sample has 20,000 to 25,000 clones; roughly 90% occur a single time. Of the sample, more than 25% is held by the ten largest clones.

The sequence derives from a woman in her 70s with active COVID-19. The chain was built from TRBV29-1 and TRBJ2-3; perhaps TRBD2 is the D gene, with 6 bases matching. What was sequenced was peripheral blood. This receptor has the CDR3 CSVVGGGSDTQYF. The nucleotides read TGCAGCGTTGTCGGGGGTGGCTCAGATACGCAGTATTTT.